These 4 T cell receptor beta chains came from one sample sequenced in a study of T-cell reconstitution after alpha-beta-depleted transplantation in children (dated by TCRdb to 2015 to 2016). The method behind the library was PCR. Sequencing instrument: Illumina HiSeq 2500. TCR library preparation used molecular barcoding, with unique molecular identifiers applied to normalize quantification of the TCRbeta repertoire. TCRdb reanalyzed the raw reads on its own, using fastp at Q25 for trimming and MiXCR for clone calling, and kept in-frame beta chains. Rows merge per CDR3 protein into single entries with the most common DNA and genes. This sample comprises about 310,000 distinct CDR3 sequences, 23% of them detected only once. The top ten hold around 9.9% of the sample. The treatment or condition label here, explained by the study, means: allogeneic hematopoietic cell transplantation with graft depleted of TCRalphabeta T cells and CD19 B cells.

Here the sequenced sample was PBMCs, mostly from graft donor cells, taken 180 days after TCRalphabeta/CD19-depleted stem cell transplant. The receptors were gathered from a male patient younger than 18 who had a stem cell transplant for acute lymphoblastic leukemia, so the T cells may come from the graft donor.

This chain joins TRBV12-3 or TRBV12-4 and TRBJ2-1; TRBD2 matches 9 bases. V shed 5 bases and J 1 base; nucleotides not matched to a gene: 9. CDR3 size: 17 residues. The CDR3 DNA follows: TGTGCCAGCAGTGCGGGGACTAGCCGGGGGTCCTACAATGAGCAGTTCTTC. Residues: CASSAGTSRGSYNEQFF.

This clonotype was counted a few times. The DNA is omitted, as the CDR3 cannot be located on it reliably, and the CDR3 follows TCRdb's listing. The CDR3 loop reads CASSFAGGTLGPRRYF. V gene TRBV11-2 combines with J gene TRBJ2-7; TRBD2, the table's D call, was not compared with the DNA. The V gene's germline CDR1 is SGHAT and CDR2 FQNNGV. The CDR3 is made up of 16 amino acids, end residues included.

The V and J genes are TRBV11-2 and TRBJ2-2; TRBD1 agrees at 9 bases. The ends lost 3 bases at V and 4 bases at J; junction bases unmatched: 6. There are 16 residues in the CDR3. CDR1 is SGHAT and CDR2 is FQNNGV in the germline V gene. DNA for the CDR3: TGTGCCAGCAGCTTCAGAGGGACAGGGTTCACCGGGGAGCTGTTTTTT. Protein product: CASSFRGTGFTGELFF.

CDR3 DNA: TGTGCCACCAGTGACACCGGGACCGGCAATCAGCCCCAGCATTTT. Amino acids: CATSDTGTGNQPQHF. The rearrangement joins TRBV24-1 to TRBJ1-5; D perhaps matches TRBD1 (5 bases). Germline V gene lookup returns CDR1 KGHDR and CDR2 SFDVKD. Trimming took 4 bases from V and 2 from J, leaving 11 bases between them. The length of the CDR3 is 15 residues.